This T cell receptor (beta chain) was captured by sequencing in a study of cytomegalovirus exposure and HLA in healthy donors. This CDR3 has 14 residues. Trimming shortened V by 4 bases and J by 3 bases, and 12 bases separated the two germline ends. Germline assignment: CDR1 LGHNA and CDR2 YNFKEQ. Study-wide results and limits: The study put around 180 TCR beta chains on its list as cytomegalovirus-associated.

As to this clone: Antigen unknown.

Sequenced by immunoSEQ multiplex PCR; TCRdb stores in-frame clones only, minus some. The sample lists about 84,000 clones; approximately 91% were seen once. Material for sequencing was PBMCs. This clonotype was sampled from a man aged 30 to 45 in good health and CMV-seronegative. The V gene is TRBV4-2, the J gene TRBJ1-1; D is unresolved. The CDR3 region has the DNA TGTGCCAGCAGCCCAGGCCTGACGGACACTGAAGCTTTCTTT. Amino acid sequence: CASSPGLTDTEAFF.